The sequence of this T cell receptor beta chain was determined in a study of T cells in Graves' hyperthyroidism and ophthalmopathy. The wider study: Peripheral blood was collected at initial diagnosis, before any treatment. General study findings and limits: Most clonotypes that expanded in the thyroid above 0.001 also showed up in blood.

In its sample, this clonotype was seen a few times. Antigen unknown. RNA transcripts served as the template for amplifying TCR beta CDR3 regions. Primed by the HTBI set, a first-round RT-PCR was run on the TCR CDR3. TCRdb independently ran MiXCR on the multiplex PCR reads; one entry per CDR3 protein. The data hold some 720,000 distinct CDR3 sequences, with roughly 17% observed a single time. Stable Graves' hyperthyroidism denoted no ophthalmopathy progression over 18 months. PBMCs were derived from about 10 ml fresh peripheral blood. V shed 2 bases and J shed 6 bases, with 14 bases lying between them. The CDR3 runs to 15 residues. CDR1 is MDHEN and CDR2 is SYDVKM in the germline V gene.

J is TRBJ1-5 and V is TRBV28; D not certain. The sample comprised blood. The sequence derives from a man between 18 and 35 years old with Graves' hyperthyroidism. The CDR3 region has the DNA TGTGCCAGCAGTTTAATCCGGCTCCGAATTCAGCCCCAGCATTTT. Protein product: CASSLIRLRIQPQHF. Using reference TRBV28 and TRBJ1-5 for the parts outside the CDR3, the full variable domain is DVKVTQSSRYLVKRTGEKVFLECVQDMDHENMFWYRQDPGLGLRLIYFSYDVKMKEKGDIPEGYSVSREKKERFSLILESASTNQTSMYLCASSLIRLRIQPQHFGDGTRLSIL.